This T cell receptor beta chain appears in the sequencing data of a study of graft-versus-host responses after intestinal transplantation. Whole-study context: Transplant types were multivisceral, liver-intestinal, or isolated intestinal.

The CDR3 is made up of 12 amino acids. The germline gives CDR1 SGHVS, CDR2 FNYEAQ. V was trimmed by 1 base and J by 5 bases, leaving 6 bases between them. Assay used: immunoSEQ multiplex PCR; TCRdb lists only in-frame clones, some missing. The profile shows about 97,000 clones, approximately 92% of them singletons. The sample was PBMCs, taken roughly 410 days after intestinal transplant. The clonotype originates from a human patient who received an intestinal transplant, so some T cells may come from the graft donor. The chain combines TRBV7-6 with TRBJ2-7; D ambiguous. The CDR3 region has the DNA TGTGCCAGCAGCTTAGTGGGTAACGAGCAGTACTTC. Translating gives CASSLVGNEQYF.